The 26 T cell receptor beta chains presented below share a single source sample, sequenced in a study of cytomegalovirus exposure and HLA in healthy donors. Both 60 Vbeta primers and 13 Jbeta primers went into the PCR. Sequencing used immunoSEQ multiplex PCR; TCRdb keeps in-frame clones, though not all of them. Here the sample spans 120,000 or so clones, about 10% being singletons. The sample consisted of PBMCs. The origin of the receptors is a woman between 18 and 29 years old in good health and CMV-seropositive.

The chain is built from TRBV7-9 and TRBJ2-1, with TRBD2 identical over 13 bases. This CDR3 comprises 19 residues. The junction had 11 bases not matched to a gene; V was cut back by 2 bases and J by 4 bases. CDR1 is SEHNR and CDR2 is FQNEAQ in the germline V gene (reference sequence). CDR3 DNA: TGTGCCAGCAGCTTAAGCCTGACTAGCGGGAGGTCGGGTTACAATGAGCAGTTCTTC. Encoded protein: CASSLSLTSGRSGYNEQFF.

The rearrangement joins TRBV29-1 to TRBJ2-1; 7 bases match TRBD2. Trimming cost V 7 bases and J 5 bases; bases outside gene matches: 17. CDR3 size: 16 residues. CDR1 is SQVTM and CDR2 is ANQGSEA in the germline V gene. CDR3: CSGARTMGLTNNEQFF. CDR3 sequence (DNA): TGCAGCGGAGCACGAACCATGGGACTAACTAACAATGAGCAGTTCTTC.

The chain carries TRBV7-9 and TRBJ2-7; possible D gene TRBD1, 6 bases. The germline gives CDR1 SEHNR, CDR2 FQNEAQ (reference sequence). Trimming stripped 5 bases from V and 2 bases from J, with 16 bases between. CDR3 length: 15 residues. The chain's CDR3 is CASSPRQATAYEQYF. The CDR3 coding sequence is TGTGCCAGCAGCCCTCGACAGGCTACAGCCTACGAGCAGTACTTC.

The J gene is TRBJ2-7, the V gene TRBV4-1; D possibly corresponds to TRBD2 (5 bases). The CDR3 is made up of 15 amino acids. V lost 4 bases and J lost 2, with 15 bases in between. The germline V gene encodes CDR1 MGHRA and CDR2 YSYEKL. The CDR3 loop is CASSLDSSPTYEQYF. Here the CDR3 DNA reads TGCGCCAGCAGCCTGGACTCATCCCCGACCTACGAGCAGTACTTC.

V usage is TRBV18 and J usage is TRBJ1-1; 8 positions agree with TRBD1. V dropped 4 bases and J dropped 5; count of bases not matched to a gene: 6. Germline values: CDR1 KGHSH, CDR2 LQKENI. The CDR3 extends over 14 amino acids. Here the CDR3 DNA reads TGTGCCAGCTCACAGGGACAGGTTCGGACTGAAGCTTTCTTT. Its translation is CASSQGQVRTEAFF.

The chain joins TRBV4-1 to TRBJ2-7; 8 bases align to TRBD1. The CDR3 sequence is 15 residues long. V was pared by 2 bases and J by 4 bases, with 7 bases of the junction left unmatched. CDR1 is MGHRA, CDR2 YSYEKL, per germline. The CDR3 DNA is TGCGCCAGCAGCCAAAGAGACAGGGGATCGTACGAGCAGTACTTC. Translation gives CASSQRDRGSYEQYF.

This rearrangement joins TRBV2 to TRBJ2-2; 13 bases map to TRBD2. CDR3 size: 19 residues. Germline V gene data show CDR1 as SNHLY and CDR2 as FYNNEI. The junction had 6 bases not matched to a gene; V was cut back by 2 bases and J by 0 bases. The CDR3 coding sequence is TGTGCCAGCAGTGAACTGGGACTAGCGGGACCCACGAACACCGGGGAGCTGTTTTTT. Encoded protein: CASSELGLAGPTNTGELFF.

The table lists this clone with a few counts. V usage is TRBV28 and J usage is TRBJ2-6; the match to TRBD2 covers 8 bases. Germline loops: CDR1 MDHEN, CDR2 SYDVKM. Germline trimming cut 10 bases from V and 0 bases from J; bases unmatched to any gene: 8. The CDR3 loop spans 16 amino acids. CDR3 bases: TGTGCCATTCCAGCGGGAGTCAGCTCTGGGGCCAACGTCCTGACTTTC. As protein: CAIPAGVSSGANVLTF.

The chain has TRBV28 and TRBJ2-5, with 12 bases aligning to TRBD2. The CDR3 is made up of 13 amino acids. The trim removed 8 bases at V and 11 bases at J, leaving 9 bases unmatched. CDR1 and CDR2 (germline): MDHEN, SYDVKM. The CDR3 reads CASCLAGGREQYF. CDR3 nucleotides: TGTGCCAGCTGCCTAGCGGGAGGGCGTGAGCAGTACTTC. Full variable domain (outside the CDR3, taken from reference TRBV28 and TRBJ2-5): DVKVTQSSRYLVKRTGEKVFLECVQDMDHENMFWYRQDPGLGLRLIYFSYDVKMKEKGDIPEGYSVSREKKERFSLILESASTNQTSMYLCASCLAGGREQYFGPGTRLLVL.

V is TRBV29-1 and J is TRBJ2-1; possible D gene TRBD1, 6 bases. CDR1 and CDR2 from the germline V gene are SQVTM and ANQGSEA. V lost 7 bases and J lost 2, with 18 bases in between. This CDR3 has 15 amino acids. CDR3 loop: CSGSGDTRAYNEQFF. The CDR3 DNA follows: TGCAGCGGGTCCGGGGACACTAGGGCCTACAATGAGCAGTTCTTC.

The CDR3 reads CSVESNRVGEQYF. CDR3 bases: TGCAGCGTTGAATCGAACAGGGTCGGGGAGCAGTACTTC. The chain combines TRBV29-1 with TRBJ2-7; a possible D gene is TRBD1 (6 bases). Germline-derived CDR1 and CDR2 are SQVTM and ANQGSEA. CDR3 length: 13 amino acids. Between the trimmed V and J ends, which lost 2 bases and 7 bases, there was a span of 15 bases.

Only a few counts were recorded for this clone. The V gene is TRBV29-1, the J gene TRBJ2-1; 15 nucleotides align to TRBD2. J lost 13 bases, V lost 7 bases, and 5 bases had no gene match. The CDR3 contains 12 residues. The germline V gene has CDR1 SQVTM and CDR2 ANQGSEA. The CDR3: CSGGLAGGPQFF. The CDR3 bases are TGCAGCGGTGGACTAGCGGGAGGGCCTCAGTTCTTC.

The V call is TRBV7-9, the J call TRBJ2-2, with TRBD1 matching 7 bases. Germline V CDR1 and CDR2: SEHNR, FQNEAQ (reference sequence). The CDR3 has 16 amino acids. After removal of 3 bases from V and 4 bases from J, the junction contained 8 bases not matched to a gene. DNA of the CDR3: TGTGCCAGCAGCTTTCTCTTTAGGACAGGCACCGGGGAGCTGTTTTTT. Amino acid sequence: CASSFLFRTGTGELFF.

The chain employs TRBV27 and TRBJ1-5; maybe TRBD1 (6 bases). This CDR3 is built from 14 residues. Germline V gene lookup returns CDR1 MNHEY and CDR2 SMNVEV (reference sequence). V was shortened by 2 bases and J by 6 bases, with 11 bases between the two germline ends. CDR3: CASSLKQGTQPQHF. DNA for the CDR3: TGTGCCAGCAGTTTAAAGCAGGGGACTCAGCCCCAGCATTTT.

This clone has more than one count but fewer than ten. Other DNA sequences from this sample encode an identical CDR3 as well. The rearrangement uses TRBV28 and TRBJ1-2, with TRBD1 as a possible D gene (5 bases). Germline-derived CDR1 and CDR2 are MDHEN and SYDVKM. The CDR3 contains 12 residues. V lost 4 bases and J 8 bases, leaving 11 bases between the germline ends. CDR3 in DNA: TGTGCCAGCAGTTCGCAGGGCTTAGGCTACACCTTC. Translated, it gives CASSSQGLGYTF.

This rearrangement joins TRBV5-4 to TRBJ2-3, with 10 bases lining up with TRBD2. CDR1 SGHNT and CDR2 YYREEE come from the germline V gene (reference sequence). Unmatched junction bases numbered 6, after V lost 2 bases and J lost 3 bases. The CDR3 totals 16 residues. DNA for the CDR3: TGTGCCAGCAGCTTTAAAGCGGGAGGGGGGACAGATACGCAGTATTTT. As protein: CASSFKAGGGTDTQYF.

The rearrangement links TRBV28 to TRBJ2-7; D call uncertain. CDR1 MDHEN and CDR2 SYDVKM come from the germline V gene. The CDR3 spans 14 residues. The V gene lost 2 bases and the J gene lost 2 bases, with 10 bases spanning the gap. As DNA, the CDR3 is TGTGCCAGCAGTTTACAGACTCCCCCCTACGAGCAGTACTTC. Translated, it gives CASSLQTPPYEQYF.

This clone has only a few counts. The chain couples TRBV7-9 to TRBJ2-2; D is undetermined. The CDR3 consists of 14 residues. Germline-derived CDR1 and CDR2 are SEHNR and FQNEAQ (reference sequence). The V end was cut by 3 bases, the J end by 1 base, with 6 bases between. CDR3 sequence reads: CASSFEENTGELFF. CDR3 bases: TGTGCCAGCAGCTTCGAGGAGAACACCGGGGAGCTGTTTTTT.

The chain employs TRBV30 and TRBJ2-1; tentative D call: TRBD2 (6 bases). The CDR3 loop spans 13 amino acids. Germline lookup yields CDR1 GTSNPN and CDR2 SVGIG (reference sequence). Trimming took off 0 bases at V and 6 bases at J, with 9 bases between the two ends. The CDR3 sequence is CAWSVGGINEQFF. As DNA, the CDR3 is TGTGCCTGGAGTGTCGGCGGGATCAATGAGCAGTTCTTC.

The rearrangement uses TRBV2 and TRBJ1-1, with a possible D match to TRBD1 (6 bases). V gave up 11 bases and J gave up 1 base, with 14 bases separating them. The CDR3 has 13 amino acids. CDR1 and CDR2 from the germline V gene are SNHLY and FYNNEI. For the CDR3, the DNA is TGTGCCGGACCTACGACAGGGAACACTGAAGCTTTCTTT. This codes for CAGPTTGNTEAFF. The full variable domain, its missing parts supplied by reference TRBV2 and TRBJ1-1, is EPEVTQTPSHQVTQMGQEVILRCVPISNHLYFYWYRQILGQKVEFLVSFYNNEISEKSEIFDDQFSVERPDGSNFTLKIRSTKLEDSAMYFCAGPTTGNTEAFFGQGTRLTVV.

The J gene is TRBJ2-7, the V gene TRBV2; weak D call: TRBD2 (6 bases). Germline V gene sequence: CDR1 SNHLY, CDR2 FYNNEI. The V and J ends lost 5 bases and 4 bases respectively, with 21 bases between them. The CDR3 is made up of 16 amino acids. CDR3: CASSSGTGVRGYEQYF. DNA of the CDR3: TGTGCCAGCAGTTCAGGGACGGGGGTAAGGGGTTACGAGCAGTACTTC.

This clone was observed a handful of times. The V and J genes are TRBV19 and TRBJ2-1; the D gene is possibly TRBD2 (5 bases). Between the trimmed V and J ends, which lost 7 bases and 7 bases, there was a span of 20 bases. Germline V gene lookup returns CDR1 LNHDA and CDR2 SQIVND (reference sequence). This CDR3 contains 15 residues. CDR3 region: CASTRVATSGNEQFF. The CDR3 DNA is TGTGCCAGTACCCGCGTAGCGACCTCGGGTAATGAGCAGTTCTTC.

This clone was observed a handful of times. The chain's CDR3 is CASSSQAGERYEQYF. The CDR3 region has the DNA TGTGCCAGCAGCTCCCAAGCGGGAGAGAGATACGAGCAGTACTTC. The chain combines TRBV5-4 with TRBJ2-7; 8 bases agree with TRBD2. V was pared by 3 bases and J by 4 bases, with 9 bases of the junction left unmatched. The CDR3 length is 15 residues. CDR1 SGHNT and CDR2 YYREEE come from the germline V gene (reference sequence).

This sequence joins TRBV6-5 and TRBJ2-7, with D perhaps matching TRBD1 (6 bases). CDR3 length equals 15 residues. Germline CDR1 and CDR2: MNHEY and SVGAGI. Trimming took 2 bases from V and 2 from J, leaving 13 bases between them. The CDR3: CASSYPQGSTYEQYF. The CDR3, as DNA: TGTGCCAGCAGTTACCCACAGGGATCGACCTACGAGCAGTACTTC.

CDR3 region: CASSQVLRGSYNQPQHF. In nucleotides, the CDR3 is TGCGCCAGCAGCCAAGTACTCAGGGGATCATACAATCAGCCCCAGCATTTT. The rearrangement joins TRBV4-1 to TRBJ1-5; D is perhaps TRBD1 (6 bases). V was trimmed by 1 base and J by 3 bases, leaving 16 bases between them. The CDR3 loop spans 17 amino acids. Germline CDR1 and CDR2: MGHRA and YSYEKL.

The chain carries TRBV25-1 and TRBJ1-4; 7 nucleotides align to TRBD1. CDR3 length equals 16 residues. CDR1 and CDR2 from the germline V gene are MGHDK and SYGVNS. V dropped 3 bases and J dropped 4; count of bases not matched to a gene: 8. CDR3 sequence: CASSDPGGQHNEKLFF. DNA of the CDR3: TGTGCCAGCAGTGACCCCGGGGGACAGCATAATGAAAAACTGTTTTTT.